The present T cell receptor beta chain was sequenced within a study of cytomegalovirus exposure and HLA in healthy donors. This clone has more than one count but fewer than ten. Its matching antigen is unknown. It was with 60 Vbeta and 13 Jbeta primers that the PCR ran. Sequenced by immunoSEQ multiplex PCR; TCRdb stores in-frame clones only, minus some. The data hold 150,000 to 200,000 clones, with approximately 12% observed a single time. The CDR3 consists of 15 residues. Germline CDR1 is MNHEY and CDR2 is SMNVEV (reference sequence). The V gene lost 0 bases and the J gene lost 2 bases, with 10 bases spanning the gap. Study-level findings and limits: What a later analysis reportedly showed was that an Asian-associated ancestry cluster had fewer N-insertions than the 666-donor mean. Donor immune exposure was known only as CMV serostatus.

This sequence was found in a man in his fifties or sixties in good health and CMV-seropositive. J is TRBJ1-2 and V is TRBV27; a weak D match, TRBD1 (5 bases). Sequenced: PBMCs. The DNA of the CDR3 is TGTGCCAGCAGTTTATCTGGGGGGGGAAACTATGGCTACACCTTC. Residues: CASSLSGGGNYGYTF.